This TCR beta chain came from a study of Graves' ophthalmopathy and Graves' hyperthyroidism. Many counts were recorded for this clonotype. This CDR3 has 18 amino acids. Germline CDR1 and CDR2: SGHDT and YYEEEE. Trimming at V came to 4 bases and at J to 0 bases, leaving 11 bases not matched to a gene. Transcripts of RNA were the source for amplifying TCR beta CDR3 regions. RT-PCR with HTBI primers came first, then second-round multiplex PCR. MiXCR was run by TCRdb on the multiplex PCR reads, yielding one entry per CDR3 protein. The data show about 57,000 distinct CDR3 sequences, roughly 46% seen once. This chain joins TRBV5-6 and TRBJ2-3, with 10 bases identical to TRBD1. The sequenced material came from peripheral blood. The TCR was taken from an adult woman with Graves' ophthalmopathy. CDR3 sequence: CASSAGQGSLSSTDTQYF. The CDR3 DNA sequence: TGTGCCAGCAGCGCGGGACAGGGGAGCCTATCCAGCACAGATACGCAGTATTTT.